This TCR beta chain comes out of a study of T cells in localized non-small cell lung cancer. The study, taken as a whole, reports: Maximal T cell clonality occurred in uninvolved adjacent lung, with tumor ranking below it. Heterogeneity stays possible, as sequencing covered only one tumor region. Adjacent lung tissue had a median roughly 62 of the top 100 clones found in the tumor.

Germline CDR1 reads MGHDK; CDR2 reads SYGVNS. CDR3 length: 14 amino acids. J gave up 7 bases and V 6 bases, and 7 bases lay outside the gene matches. The sample holds one count of this clone. The antigen is not known. TCRdb's table, derived via immunoSEQ multiplex PCR, lists solely in-frame clones and lacks some. The sample holds some 2,000 clones, about 22% seen once. The source material was lung tumor tissue, sampled before any cancer treatment. This sequence was found in a woman aged 40 to 75 with stage I lung adenocarcinoma. The chain joins TRBV25-1 to TRBJ2-1; TRBD2 agrees at 9 bases. The CDR3 coding sequence is TGTGCCAGCAGCACCTTAGCGGGGGATAATGAGCAGTTCTTC. It yields the protein CASSTLAGDNEQFF.